The clone carrying this TCR beta chain was counted between two and nine times. The data stem from a study of tumor-infiltrating lymphocytes in oesophageal squamous cell carcinoma. The CDR3 loop spans 15 amino acids. Trimming cost V 2 bases and J 0 bases; bases outside gene matches: 5. Per the germline V gene, CDR1 is SGDLS and CDR2 is YYNGEE. TCRdb passed the PCR reads through MiXCR, listing each CDR3 protein once. Of approximately 13,000 distinct CDR3 sequences listed, 50% to 55% were seen once; the top ten hold roughly 27%. Sequencing input: esophageal tumor tissue. This TCR came from a female donor with esophageal squamous cell carcinoma. The gene calls are TRBV9 and TRBJ2-7, with 7 bases identical to TRBD2. CDR3 coding DNA: TGTGCCAGCAGCGTTGGGACTATCCCCTCCTACGAGCAGTACTTC. It encodes CASSVGTIPSYEQYF.